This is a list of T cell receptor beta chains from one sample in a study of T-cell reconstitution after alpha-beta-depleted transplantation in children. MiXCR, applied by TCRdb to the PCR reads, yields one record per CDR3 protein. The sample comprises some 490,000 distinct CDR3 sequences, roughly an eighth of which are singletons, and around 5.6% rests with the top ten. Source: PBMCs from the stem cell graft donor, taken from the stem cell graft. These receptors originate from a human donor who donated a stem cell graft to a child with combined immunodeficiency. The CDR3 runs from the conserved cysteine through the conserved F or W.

CDR3aa: CASSFGVLAFFPQYF; v_gene: TRBV12-3/TRBV12-4; j_gene: TRBJ2-7
CDR3aa: CSARGPGLAGPRAQYF; v_gene: TRBV20-1; j_gene: TRBJ2-5
CDR3aa: CASSQELNTQYF; v_gene: TRBV4-2; j_gene: TRBJ2-3
CDR3aa: CASSLVGANPFF; v_gene: TRBV7-6; j_gene: TRBJ2-1
CDR3aa: CASSLGQGVGSETQYF; v_gene: TRBV4-3; j_gene: TRBJ2-5
CDR3aa: CASSLASGGDTTEQYF; v_gene: TRBV12-3/TRBV12-4; j_gene: TRBJ2-7
CDR3aa: CASSPPKPVETQYF; v_gene: TRBV18; j_gene: TRBJ2-5
CDR3aa: CASTKTGDNEQFF; v_gene: TRBV5-1; j_gene: TRBJ2-1
CDR3aa: CASSFGGTGGNF; v_gene: TRBV12-3/TRBV12-4; j_gene: TRBJ2-7
CDR3aa: CAWRVRGGNEQYF; v_gene: TRBV30; j_gene: TRBJ2-7
CDR3aa: CASSLARFSEAPTDTQYF; v_gene: TRBV11-1; j_gene: TRBJ2-3
CDR3aa: CSASGGQMGTDTQYF; v_gene: TRBV20-1; j_gene: TRBJ2-3
CDR3aa: CASSATGSETQYF; v_gene: TRBV7-2; j_gene: TRBJ2-5
CDR3aa: CASSYSGDMTF; v_gene: TRBV6-2/TRBV6-3; j_gene: TRBJ2-6
CDR3aa: CASSLLQGTTGELFF; v_gene: TRBV28; j_gene: TRBJ2-2
CDR3aa: CASSQTSGARTDTQYF; v_gene: TRBV4-3; j_gene: TRBJ2-3
CDR3aa: CASSLTPSPFSGNTIYF; v_gene: TRBV28; j_gene: TRBJ1-3
CDR3aa: CASSPLGGQEFGEQFF; v_gene: TRBV12-3/TRBV12-4; j_gene: TRBJ2-1
CDR3aa: CASPGAGYEQYF; v_gene: TRBV6-1; j_gene: TRBJ2-7
CDR3aa: CASSQQGTGGQETQYF; v_gene: TRBV4-3; j_gene: TRBJ2-5
CDR3aa: CATSRDPHRGSRNEQFF; v_gene: TRBV15; j_gene: TRBJ2-1
CDR3aa: CASSLDVSTDTQYF; v_gene: TRBV12-3/TRBV12-4; j_gene: TRBJ2-3
CDR3aa: CASRGGSSTDTQYF; v_gene: TRBV5-4; j_gene: TRBJ2-3
CDR3aa: CSVSGTQKRTQYF; v_gene: TRBV29-1; j_gene: TRBJ2-5
CDR3aa: CASSWDGTYNSPLHF; v_gene: TRBV7-2; j_gene: TRBJ1-6
CDR3aa: CASSLDPTGYNEQFF; v_gene: TRBV11-2; j_gene: TRBJ2-1
CDR3aa: CASSLVLVGPGETQYF; v_gene: TRBV12-3/TRBV12-4; j_gene: TRBJ2-5
CDR3aa: CAISEPGLAANYEQYF; v_gene: TRBV10-3; j_gene: TRBJ2-7
CDR3aa: CASSPPITAKAFF; v_gene: TRBV12-3/TRBV12-4; j_gene: TRBJ1-1
CDR3aa: CATSGLAEYNEQFF; v_gene: TRBV12-3/TRBV12-4; j_gene: TRBJ2-1
CDR3aa: CSARSLETENYGYTF; v_gene: TRBV20-1; j_gene: TRBJ1-2
CDR3aa: CASRWDGQPQHF; v_gene: TRBV12-3/TRBV12-4; j_gene: TRBJ1-5
CDR3aa: CASSPQVGNTDTQYF; v_gene: TRBV18; j_gene: TRBJ2-3
CDR3aa: CASRAWGQSNEQYF; v_gene: TRBV27; j_gene: TRBJ2-7